This T cell receptor (beta chain) was sequenced for a study of T cell repertoires in cytomegalovirus infection. Using its own MiXCR run on the reads, TCRdb lists one record per CDR3 protein. The table lists hundreds of thousands of distinct CDR3 sequences, approximately 24% of them singletons, with around 8% in the top ten. The TCR comes from a human donor in good health (CMV status not recorded). Some clones in this sample may be carry-over from other donors' samples. The source material was CD8+ T cells from PBMCs.

The CDR3 here is CASNQLSGTAFYEQYF. CDR3 DNA: TGTGCCAGCAACCAACTCTCCGGGACAGCGTTCTACGAGCAGTACTTC. The chain links TRBV7-6 to TRBJ2-7; 7 bases fit TRBD1. The CDR3 has 16 amino acids. The V segment lost 7 bases and the J segment 3 bases; nucleotides outside the gene matches: 15. The germline V gene has CDR1 SGHVS and CDR2 FNYEAQ.